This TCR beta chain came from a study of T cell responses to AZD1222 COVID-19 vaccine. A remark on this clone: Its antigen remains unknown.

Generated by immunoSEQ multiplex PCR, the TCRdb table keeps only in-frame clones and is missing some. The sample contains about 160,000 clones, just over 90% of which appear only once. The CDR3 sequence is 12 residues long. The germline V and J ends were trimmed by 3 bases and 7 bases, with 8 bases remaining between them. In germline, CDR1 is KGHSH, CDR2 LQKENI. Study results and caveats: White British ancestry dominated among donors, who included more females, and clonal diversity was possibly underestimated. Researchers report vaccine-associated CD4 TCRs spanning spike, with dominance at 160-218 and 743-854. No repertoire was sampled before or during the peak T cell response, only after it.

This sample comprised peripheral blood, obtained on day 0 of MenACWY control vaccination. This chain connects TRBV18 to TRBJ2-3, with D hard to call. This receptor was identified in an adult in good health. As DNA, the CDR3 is TGTGCCAGCTCACCCCTAGGAAATACGCAGTATTTT. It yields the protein CASSPLGNTQYF.